Listed here are 10 T cell receptor beta chains from one sample, sequenced in a study of CD8+ T cells in alopecia areata. Peripheral blood and lesional scalp punch biopsies were taken from alopecia areata patients. The sequencing template was cDNA reverse transcribed from extracted RNA. Using immunoSEQ multiplex PCR, the repertoire was profiled, and TCRdb retains in-frame clones only, with some absent. The profile shows 11,000 or so clones, approximately 60% of them singletons. Sequencing used skin. Receptors originate from a human donor with alopecia areata.

This clone was counted only a few times. The CDR3 bases are TGTGCCACCAGCAGAGACAGGGCCGGGGCCAACGTCCTGACTTTC. Residues: CATSRDRAGANVLTF. This chain connects TRBV15 to TRBJ2-6; D is possibly TRBD1 (5 bases). The germline V and J ends were trimmed by 0 bases and 4 bases, with 7 bases remaining between them. CDR1 is LNHNV and CDR2 is YYDKDF in the germline V gene (reference sequence). There are 15 residues in the CDR3.

This chain joins TRBV7-2 and TRBJ2-7; tentative D call: TRBD1 (6 bases). CDR3 size: 13 residues. Per germline, CDR1 SGHTA and CDR2 FQGNSA. Trimming removed 3 bases from V and 3 bases from J, with 9 bases in between. The CDR3 is CASSLNRDYEQYF. In DNA form, the CDR3 reads TGTGCCAGCAGCTTGAACAGGGACTACGAGCAGTACTTC.

The chain employs TRBV7-9 and TRBJ2-3; no clear D. Germline lookup yields CDR1 SEHNR and CDR2 FQNEAQ (reference sequence). V shed 3 bases and J shed 4 bases, with 2 bases lying between them. CDR3 length: 11 amino acids. The CDR3 protein is CASSFADTQYF. As DNA, the CDR3 is TGTGCCAGCAGCTTTGCAGATACGCAGTATTTT.

J is TRBJ2-2 and V is TRBV29-1; 10 bases map to TRBD1. Germline V gives CDR1 SQVTM, CDR2 ANQGSEA. The V segment lost 7 bases and the J segment 7 bases; nucleotides outside the gene matches: 6. This CDR3 has 13 residues. CDR3: CSGRTGGNGELFF. Written as DNA, the CDR3 is TGCAGCGGAAGGACAGGGGGGAACGGGGAGCTGTTTTTT.

V usage is TRBV7-6 and J usage is TRBJ2-3; 9 nucleotides match TRBD1. CDR1 is SGHVS, CDR2 FNYEAQ, per germline. V lost 1 base and J lost 4; bases outside the gene matches: 3. The CDR3 has 15 residues. Here the CDR3 reads CASSLERTGADTQYF. The CDR3 DNA reads as TGTGCCAGCAGCTTAGAGAGGACAGGGGCAGATACGCAGTATTTT.

This clone has a handful of counts. V is TRBV28 and J is TRBJ1-6, with a tentative D call TRBD1 (5 bases). Trimming shortened V by 8 bases and J by 0 bases, and 20 bases separated the two germline ends. This CDR3 is built from 18 residues. The germline gives CDR1 MDHEN, CDR2 SYDVKM. The DNA for the CDR3 is TGTGCCAGCTTACGGGACGTTGAGTTTGGCTCCTATAATTCACCCCTCCACTTT. This gives the protein CASLRDVEFGSYNSPLHF. Combining the CDR3 with reference TRBV28 and TRBJ1-6 gives the whole variable domain DVKVTQSSRYLVKRTGEKVFLECVQDMDHENMFWYRQDPGLGLRLIYFSYDVKMKEKGDIPEGYSVSREKKERFSLILESASTNQTSMYLCASLRDVEFGSYNSPLHFGNGTRLTVT.

The CDR3 bases are TGTGCCAGCAGCTTAGTCCGGACAGCCTATGGCTACACCTTC. Amino acids: CASSLVRTAYGYTF. The V call is TRBV7-8, the J call TRBJ1-2, with a possible D match to TRBD1 (6 bases). Germline assignment: CDR1 SGHVS and CDR2 FQNEAQ. CDR3 length equals 14 residues. V gave up 1 base and J gave up 4 bases, with 10 bases separating them.

This rearrangement joins TRBV7-8 to TRBJ1-5; 8 bases are shared with TRBD1. Germline V gives CDR1 SGHVS, CDR2 FQNEAQ. The CDR3 length is 15 residues. J gave up 5 bases and V 5 bases, and 8 bases lay outside the gene matches. This chain's CDR3 is CASSQADRADQPQHF. The CDR3 nucleotides are TGTGCCAGCAGCCAGGCGGACAGGGCCGATCAGCCCCAGCATTTT. Based on the CDR3 plus reference TRBV7-8 and TRBJ1-5, the full variable domain is GAGVSQSPRYKVAKRGQDVALRCDPISGHVSLFWYQQALGQGPEFLTYFQNEAQLDKSGLPSDRFFAERPEGSVSTLKIQRTQQEDSAVYLCASSQADRADQPQHFGDGTRLSIL.

The count of this clone is one. The DNA for the CDR3 is TGCAGCGTTGGGGCGACCACTACTGCTGCCGAGCAGTACTTC. Protein product: CSVGATTTAAEQYF. The J gene is TRBJ2-7, the V gene TRBV29-1; D gene ambiguous. The CDR3 covers 14 residues. Germline V CDR1 and CDR2: SQVTM, ANQGSEA. V lost 4 bases and J lost 6, with 19 bases in between.

This chain links TRBV2 with TRBJ2-7, with TRBD2 identical over 11 bases. The CDR3 totals 13 residues. Germline V gene data show CDR1 as SNHLY and CDR2 as FYNNEI. The trim removed 9 bases at V and 3 bases at J, leaving 4 bases unmatched. In nucleotides, the CDR3 is TGTGCCAGTCGGACTAGCGGGCTCTACGAGCAGTACTTC. It is translated as CASRTSGLYEQYF.